The 21 T cell receptor beta chains in this list originate from one sample, sequenced in a study of cytotoxic CD8 clonotypes in ibrutinib-treated CLL (dated by TCRdb to the early 2020s). The time point label here, explained by the study, means: approximately 25 months on ibrutinib. The library was obtained by the immunoSEQ multiplex PCR assay. Entries here come from immuneACCESS through TCRdb and include only in-frame sequences with V and J called. Some clones fail to appear in such tables; in the studies checked, an unresolved V gene covers under half of the shortfall, and the cause of the remainder is unknown. Across this sample there are over 95,000 clones, with about 58% seen only once. The ten most abundant clones make up 35% to 40% of the sample. The sequences come from PBMCs, collected after 24 months of ibrutinib treatment. The receptors were gathered from a human donor with chronic lymphocytic leukemia.

The rearrangement uses TRBV20-1 and TRBJ2-5; no reliable D call. Trimming took 1 base from V and 10 from J, leaving 10 bases between them. This CDR3 contains 11 residues. Germline loops: CDR1 DFQATT, CDR2 SNEGSKA (reference sequence). This CDR3 reads CSARGPWGQYF. The CDR3 coding sequence is TGCAGTGCTAGAGGCCCTTGGGGCCAGTACTTC.

The table lists this clone with a count of one. V usage is TRBV5-1 and J usage is TRBJ2-1; a possible D gene is TRBD1 (5 bases). The CDR3 runs to 16 residues. The V end lost 4 bases, the J end lost 0 bases, and 14 bases lay between the germline ends. Germline V CDR1 and CDR2: SGHRS, YFSETQ. The CDR3 DNA reads as TGCGCCAGCAGCATTCAGGGAATGGACTCCTACAATGAGCAGTTCTTC. It specifies CASSIQGMDSYNEQFF.

CDR3 bases: TGTGCCAGCAGTCCCCGGGGGGCGCCCGGGGAGCTGTTTTTT. Translation gives CASSPRGAPGELFF. The chain links TRBV27 to TRBJ2-2, with D possibly being TRBD2 (7 bases). The CDR3 covers 14 residues. Trimming took 5 bases from V and 6 from J, leaving 13 bases between them. The germline V gene has CDR1 MNHEY and CDR2 SMNVEV (reference sequence).

The chain recombines TRBV4-1 with TRBJ2-5, with D unclear. CDR3 length: 12 amino acids. Germline V lookup: CDR1 MGHRA, CDR2 YSYEKL. The V and J ends lost 0 bases and 5 bases respectively, with 4 bases between them. Here the CDR3 DNA reads TGCGCCAGCAGCCAAGATACCGAGACCCAGTACTTC. Its protein product is CASSQDTETQYF.

The rearrangement uses TRBV7-3 and TRBJ2-2; D unclear. Germline V gives CDR1 SGHTA, CDR2 FQGTGA. The CDR3 covers 14 residues. Between the trimmed V and J ends, which lost 1 base and 8 bases, there was a span of 11 bases. This chain's CDR3 is CASSLKASTGELFF. DNA of the CDR3: TGTGCCAGCAGCTTAAAGGCTAGTACTGGGGAGCTGTTTTTT.

This clone has just a few counts. The chain carries TRBV7-3 and TRBJ2-1; D not resolved. This CDR3 comprises 13 residues. The V and J ends lost 2 bases and 3 bases respectively, with 5 bases between them. Germline values: CDR1 SGHTA, CDR2 FQGTGA. The CDR3 sequence is CASSLGSYNEQFF. CDR3 coding DNA: TGTGCCAGCAGCTTAGGCAGCTACAATGAGCAGTTCTTC.

The rearrangement uses TRBV25-1 and TRBJ2-7; 10 bases align to TRBD1. The V gene end was trimmed by 3 bases and the J gene end by 12 bases; junction bases not matched to a gene: 14. CDR1 is MGHDK and CDR2 is SYGVNS in the germline V gene. The CDR3 length is 15 residues. The CDR3 region is CASSDPNRDRGCLYF. As DNA, the CDR3 is TGTGCCAGCAGTGACCCTAACCGGGACAGGGGCTGCCTGTACTTC.

The chain has TRBV7-9 and TRBJ2-1, with 7 bases fitting TRBD2. Germline V CDR1 and CDR2: SEHNR, FQNEAQ (reference sequence). There are 12 residues in the CDR3. V trimming: 7 bases; J trimming: 8 bases; junction bases outside the gene matches: 5. The CDR3 spells CASTRGEYEQFF. The CDR3 DNA follows: TGTGCCAGCACCCGGGGGGAATATGAGCAGTTCTTC.

This clone was seen more than once but under ten times. The chain is built from TRBV15 and TRBJ2-5; TRBD2 matches at 8 bases. This CDR3 has 15 residues. Germline assignment: CDR1 LNHNV and CDR2 YYDKDF (reference sequence). Trimming removed 2 bases from V and 4 bases from J; junction bases left unmatched: 6. The CDR3 DNA sequence: TGTGCCACCAGCAGAACTCGGGGGGGTCGAGAGACCCAGTACTTC. Translation: CATSRTRGGRETQYF.

The J gene is TRBJ2-1, the V gene TRBV30; D is perhaps TRBD1 or TRBD2 (5 bases each). The CDR3 runs to 13 residues. The V and J ends lost 0 bases and 9 bases respectively, with 12 bases between them. The germline V gene encodes CDR1 GTSNPN and CDR2 SVGIG (reference sequence). The chain's CDR3 is CAWSVGDLGEQFF. Written as DNA, the CDR3 is TGTGCCTGGAGTGTAGGGGACCTCGGTGAGCAGTTCTTC.

The V and J genes are TRBV6-4 and TRBJ1-1; 8 bases agree with TRBD1. CDR3 length: 17 amino acids. V gave up 6 bases and J gave up 0 bases; unmatched junction bases: 12. Germline V gene sequence: CDR1 MRHNA, CDR2 SNTAGT. CDR3 nucleotide sequence: TGTGCCAGCAGGGACCTGACAGGGGAGGAGATGAACACTGAAGCTTTCTTT. As protein: CASRDLTGEEMNTEAFF.

The rearrangement links TRBV30 to TRBJ2-5, with 7 bases identical to TRBD1. The germline V gene encodes CDR1 GTSNPN and CDR2 SVGIG (reference sequence). The junction had 2 bases not matched to a gene; V was cut back by 3 bases and J by 1 base. This CDR3 is 13 amino acids long. CDR3 in DNA: TGTGCCTGGAGGGGGACAGTCCAAGAGACCCAGTACTTC. This translates into CAWRGTVQETQYF. The full variable domain, in which reference TRBV30 and TRBJ2-5 provide the parts outside the CDR3, is SQTIHQWPATLVQPVGSPLSLECTVEGTSNPNLYWYRQAAGRGLQLLFYSVGIGQISSEVPQNLSASRPQDRQFILSSKKLLLSDSGFYLCAWRGTVQETQYFGPGTRLLVL.

The chain uses TRBV21-1 and TRBJ1-1. TRBV21-1 has pseudogene status. The CDR3 covers 15 residues. CDR3 residues: CASSTPATGRPKSFF. In DNA form, the CDR3 reads TGTGCCAGCAGCACGCCGGCTACAGGGAGGCCCAAATCTTTCTTT.

J is TRBJ1-5 and V is TRBV4-2; D is ambiguous. V lost 1 base to trimming and J lost 6 bases, with 13 bases between them. CDR1 LGHNA and CDR2 YNFKEQ come from the germline V gene. The CDR3 runs 15 residues. The CDR3 DNA reads TGTGCCAGCAGCCAAGCTTTTTCAAGGGTTCAGCCCCAGCATTTT. Its translation is CASSQAFSRVQPQHF.

In its sample, this clone was seen a few times. This rearrangement joins TRBV6-6 to TRBJ2-7; 7 nucleotides line up with TRBD1. The V gene's germline CDR1 is MNHNY and CDR2 SVGAGI (reference sequence). The CDR3 is 14 amino acids. V was pared by 2 bases and J by 3 bases, with 4 bases of the junction left unmatched. The CDR3 loop reads CASSYPPGGYEQYF. The CDR3 nucleotides read TGTGCCAGCAGTTACCCCCCAGGGGGCTACGAGCAGTACTTC.

In this sample, this clone turned up a few times. J is TRBJ2-3 and V is TRBV5-1; TRBD1 might be the D (6 bases). Germline CDR1 reads SGHRS; CDR2 reads YFSETQ. Trimming took off 3 bases at V and 1 base at J, with 12 bases between the two ends. CDR3 length: 15 residues. The CDR3 nucleotides are TGCGCCAGCAGCTACAGGGTGGGGGGCACAGATACGCAGTATTTT. It encodes CASSYRVGGTDTQYF.

This clone was counted once. One end of the junction fails to match germline, which may point to a read error. The chain is built from TRBV4-1 and TRBJ2-2; no clear D gene. Germline CDR1 is MGHRA and CDR2 is YSYEKL. The CDR3 has 16 residues. CDR3 nucleotides: TGTGCCAGCAGCCAAGGGATGCCCGCGAACACCGGGGAGCTGTTTTTT. It translates to CASSQGMPANTGELFF.

The sample holds a few counts of this clone. The gene calls are TRBV9 and TRBJ1-2; no reliable D call. Germline V lookup: CDR1 SGDLS, CDR2 YYNGEE. The CDR3 runs to 15 residues. V lost 3 bases to trimming and J lost 8 bases, with 20 bases between them. The CDR3 loop is CASSADGRISRGYTF. Written as DNA, the CDR3 is TGTGCCAGCAGCGCCGACGGACGAATCTCCCGGGGCTACACCTTC. Together with reference TRBV9 and TRBJ1-2, the CDR3 gives the full variable domain: DSGVTQTPKHLITATGQRVTLRCSPRSGDLSVYWYQQSLDQGLQFLIQYYNGEERAKGNILERFSAQQFPDLHSELNLSSLELGDSALYFCASSADGRISRGYTFGSGTRLTVV.

This chain joins TRBV5-1 and TRBJ1-6; perhaps TRBD1 as D (6 bases). This CDR3 is 14 amino acids long. Germline V gene lookup returns CDR1 SGHRS and CDR2 YFSETQ. V was shortened by 4 bases and J by 7 bases, with 12 bases between the two germline ends. The CDR3, as DNA: TGCGCCAGCAGCGGCGGACAGCTGAATTCACCCCTCCACTTT. Its protein is CASSGGQLNSPLHF.

In regard to this clone: Compared with germline, one end of the junction differs, possibly owing to a read error. The V and J genes are TRBV6-5 and TRBJ1-6; D call uncertain. The CDR3 sequence is 12 residues long. From germline, CDR1 is MNHEY and CDR2 SVGAGI. CDR3 sequence reads: CASSYSMAPLHF. DNA for the CDR3: TGTGCCAGCAGTTACTCGATGGCACCACTCCACTTT.

The V call is TRBV11-2, the J call TRBJ2-5, with D possibly matching TRBD1 (5 bases). The germline V and J ends were trimmed by 3 bases and 5 bases, with 13 bases remaining between them. Germline V lookup: CDR1 SGHAT, CDR2 FQNNGV. This CDR3 has 14 residues. CDR3 region: CASSFQGVGETQYF. CDR3 nucleotide sequence: TGTGCCAGCAGCTTCCAAGGGGTTGGGGAGACCCAGTACTTC.